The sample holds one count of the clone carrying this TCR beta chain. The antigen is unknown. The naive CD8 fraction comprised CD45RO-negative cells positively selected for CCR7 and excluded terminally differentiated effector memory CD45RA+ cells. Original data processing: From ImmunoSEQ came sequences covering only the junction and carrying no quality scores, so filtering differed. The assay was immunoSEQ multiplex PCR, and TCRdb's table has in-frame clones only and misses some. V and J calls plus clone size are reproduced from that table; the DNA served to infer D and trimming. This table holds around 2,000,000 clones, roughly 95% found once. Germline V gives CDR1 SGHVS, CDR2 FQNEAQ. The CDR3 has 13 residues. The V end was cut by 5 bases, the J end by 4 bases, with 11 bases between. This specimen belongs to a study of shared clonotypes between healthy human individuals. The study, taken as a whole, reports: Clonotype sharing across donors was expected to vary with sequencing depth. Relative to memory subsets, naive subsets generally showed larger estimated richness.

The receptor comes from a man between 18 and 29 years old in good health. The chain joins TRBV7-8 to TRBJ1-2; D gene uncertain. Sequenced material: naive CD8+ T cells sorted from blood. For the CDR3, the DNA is TGTGCCAGCAGCCCGGTGGTGGCCTATGGCTACACCTTC. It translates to CASSPVVAYGYTF.